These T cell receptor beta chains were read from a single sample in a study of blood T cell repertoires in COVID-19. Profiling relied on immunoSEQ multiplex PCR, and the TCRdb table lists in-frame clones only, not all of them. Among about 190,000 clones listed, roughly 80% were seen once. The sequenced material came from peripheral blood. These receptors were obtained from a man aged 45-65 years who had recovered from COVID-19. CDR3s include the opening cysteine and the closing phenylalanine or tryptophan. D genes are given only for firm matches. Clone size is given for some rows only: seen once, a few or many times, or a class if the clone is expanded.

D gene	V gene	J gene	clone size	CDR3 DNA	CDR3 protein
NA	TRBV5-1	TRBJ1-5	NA	TGCGCCAGCAGCTTGAGCCCAGGACTTAGCAATCAGCCCCAGCATTTT	CASSLSPGLSNQPQHF
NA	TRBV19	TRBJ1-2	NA	TGTGCCAGTAGTATAAAACTTAACCCCTATGGCTACACCTTC	CASSIKLNPYGYTF
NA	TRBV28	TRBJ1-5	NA	TGTGCCAGCAGTTTCGGGATTAGAGATCAGCCCCAGCATTTT	CASSFGIRDQPQHF
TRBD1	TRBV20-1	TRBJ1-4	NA	TGCAGTGCTGGTGACAGGGAGGACGAAAAACTGTTTTTT	CSAGDREDEKLFF
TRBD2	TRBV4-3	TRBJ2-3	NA	TGCGCCAGCCAACCCGACAGCGGGAGCCCAGATACGCAGTATTTT	CASQPDSGSPDTQYF
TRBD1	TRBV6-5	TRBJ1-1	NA	TGTGCCAGCAGATACAGGGGTAACACTGAAGCTTTCTTT	CASRYRGNTEAFF
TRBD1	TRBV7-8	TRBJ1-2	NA	TGTGCCAGCAGCAGAAATCGACAGGGCCAGTATGGCTACACCTTC	CASSRNRQGQYGYTF
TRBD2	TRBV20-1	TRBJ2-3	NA	TGCAGTGCTAGTAGGGGACTAGCGGTAAACATCGATACGCAGTATTTT	CSASRGLAVNIDTQYF
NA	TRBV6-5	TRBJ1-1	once	TGTGCCAGCAGTTACGGGGGGAGTGAAGCTTTCTTT	CASSYGGSEAFF
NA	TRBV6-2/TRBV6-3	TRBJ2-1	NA	TGTGCCAGCAGTTACGAGGCACATGAGCAGTTCTTC	CASSYEAHEQFF
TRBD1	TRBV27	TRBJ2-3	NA	TGTGCCAGCAGTTTATCGAGGCAGGGGGCGACAGATACGCAGTATTTT	CASSLSRQGATDTQYF
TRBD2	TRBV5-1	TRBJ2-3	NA	TGCGCCAGCAGCCATACTAGCGGGATGACAGATACGCAGTATTTT	CASSHTSGMTDTQYF
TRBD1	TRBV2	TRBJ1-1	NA	TGTGCCAGCAGTGAGGACAGGATGGACACTGAAGCTTTCTTT	CASSEDRMDTEAFF
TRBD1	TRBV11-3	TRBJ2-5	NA	TGTGCCAGCAGCCGTGGGACAGGGTGGGTCGGGGAGACCCAGTACTTC	CASSRGTGWVGETQYF
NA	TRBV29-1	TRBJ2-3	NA	TGCAGCGTTAGCTCCACAGATACGCAGTATTTT	CSVSSTDTQYF
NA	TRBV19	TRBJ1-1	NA	TGTGCCAGTAGTATAGCTGCCGGCGGGACTGAAGCTTTCTTT	CASSIAAGGTEAFF
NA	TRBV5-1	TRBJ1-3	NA	TGCGCCAGCAGCTTGGGCCATGGGGGGTCGGCTGGAAACACCATATATTTT	CASSLGHGGSAGNTIYF
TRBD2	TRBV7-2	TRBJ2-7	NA	TGTGCCAGCAGCTCTCCTAGGACTAGCGGGAGAAGGTACGAGCAGTACTTC	CASSSPRTSGRRYEQYF
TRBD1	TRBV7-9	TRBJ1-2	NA	TGTGCCAGCAGCCACCACCGGGACAGGGTCGCTAGTAGCTATGGCTACACCTTC	CASSHHRDRVASSYGYTF
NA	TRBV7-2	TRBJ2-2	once	TGTGCCAGCAGCTTAGCAACGGCCGGGGAGCTGTTTTTT	CASSLATAGELFF
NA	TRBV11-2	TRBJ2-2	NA	TGTGCCAGCAGCTCCCTAGAGTCCATCGGGGAGCTGTTTTTT	CASSSLESIGELFF
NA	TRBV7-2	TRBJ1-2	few	TGTGCCAGCAGCTTAGTTTTAGGGAGCGACTATGGCTACACCTTC	CASSLVLGSDYGYTF
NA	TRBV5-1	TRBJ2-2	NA	TGCGCCAGCAGCTTGGGGACTCAGGTCACCGGGGAGCTGTTTTTT	CASSLGTQVTGELFF
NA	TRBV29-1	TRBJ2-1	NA	TGCAGCGCTGACACTACCACCCAGTACAATGAGCAGTTCTTC	CSADTTTQYNEQFF
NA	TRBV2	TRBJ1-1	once	TGTGCCAGCAGAAAGACAGAAAACACTGAAGCTTTCTTT	CASRKTENTEAFF
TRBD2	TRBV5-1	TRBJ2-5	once	TGCGCCAGCAGCTTGGCCTATGCTGGCGGGAGGGCCGGAGAGACCCAGTACTTC	CASSLAYAGGRAGETQYF